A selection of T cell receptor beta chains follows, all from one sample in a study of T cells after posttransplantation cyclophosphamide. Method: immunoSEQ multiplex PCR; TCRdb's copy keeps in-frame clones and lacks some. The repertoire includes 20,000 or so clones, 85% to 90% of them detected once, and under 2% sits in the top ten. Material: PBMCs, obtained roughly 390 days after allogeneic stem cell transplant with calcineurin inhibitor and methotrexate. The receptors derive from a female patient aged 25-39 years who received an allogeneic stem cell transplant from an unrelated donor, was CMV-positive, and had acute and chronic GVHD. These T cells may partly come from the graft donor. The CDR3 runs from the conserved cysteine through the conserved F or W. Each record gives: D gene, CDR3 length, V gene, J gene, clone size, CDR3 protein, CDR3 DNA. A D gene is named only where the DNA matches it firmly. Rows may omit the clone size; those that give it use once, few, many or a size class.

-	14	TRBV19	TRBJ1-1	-	CASSMGLGNTEAFF	TGTGCCAGTAGTATGGGGCTAGGTAACACTGAAGCTTTCTTT
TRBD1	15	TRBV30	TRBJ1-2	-	CAWSVWTGKAYGYTF	TGTGCCTGGAGTGTGTGGACAGGAAAAGCCTATGGCTACACCTTC
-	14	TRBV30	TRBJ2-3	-	CAWSQGLAADTQYF	TGTGCCTGGAGTCAGGGGCTAGCGGCAGATACGCAGTATTTT
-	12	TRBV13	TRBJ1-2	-	CASSSYRDGYTF	TGTGCCAGCAGCTCCTACAGGGATGGCTACACCTTC
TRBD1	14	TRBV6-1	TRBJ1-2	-	CASRPSTGNPGYTF	TGTGCCAGCAGGCCCTCGACAGGGAACCCTGGCTACACCTTC
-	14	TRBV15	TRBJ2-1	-	CATSRVSGLNEQFF	TGTGCCACCAGCAGAGTCTCAGGGCTCAATGAGCAGTTCTTC
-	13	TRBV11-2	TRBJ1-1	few	CASSFTGNTEAFF	TGTGCCAGCAGCTTCACAGGGAACACTGAAGCTTTCTTT
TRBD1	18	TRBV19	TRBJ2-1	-	CASSTGRWGQGVGREQFF	TGTGCCAGTAGTACAGGCCGGTGGGGACAGGGAGTGGGTCGGGAGCAGTTCTTC
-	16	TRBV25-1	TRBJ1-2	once	CASSEWVSREGYGYTF	TGTGCCAGCAGTGAATGGGTCAGCAGGGAAGGCTATGGCTACACCTTC
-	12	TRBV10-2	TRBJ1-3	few	CASSLQLNTIYF	TGCGCCAGCAGTCTACAGTTAAACACCATATATTTT
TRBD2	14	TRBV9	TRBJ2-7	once	CASSESGRAYEQYF	TGTGCCAGCAGTGAGAGCGGGAGGGCCTACGAGCAGTACTTC
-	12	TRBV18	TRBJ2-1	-	CASSPVRGEQFF	TGTGCCAGCTCACCCGTCCGAGGGGAGCAGTTCTTC
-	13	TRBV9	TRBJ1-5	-	CASSVAGNQPQHF	TGTGCCAGCAGCGTTGCGGGGAATCAGCCCCAGCATTTT
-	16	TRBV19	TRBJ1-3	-	CASSIVPGRPGNTIYF	TGTGCCAGTAGTATTGTCCCGGGAAGGCCTGGAAACACCATATATTTT
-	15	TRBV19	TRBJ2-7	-	CASSISGQGIDEQYF	TGTGCCAGTAGTATCTCGGGTCAGGGTATCGACGAGCAGTACTTC
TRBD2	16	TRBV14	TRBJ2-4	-	CASSLTSGRTKNIQYF	TGTGCCAGCAGCTTGACGAGCGGGAGGACCAAAAACATTCAGTACTTC
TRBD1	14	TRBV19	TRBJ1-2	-	CASLDPGQGGGYTF	TGTGCCAGTTTGGACCCGGGACAGGGAGGGGGCTACACCTTC
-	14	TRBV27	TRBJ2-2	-	CASSPGRVTGELFF	TGTGCCAGCAGCCCCGGCAGGGTCACCGGGGAGCTGTTTTTT
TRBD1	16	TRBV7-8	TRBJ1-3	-	CASAPWDSLSGNTIYF	TGTGCCAGCGCACCTTGGGACAGCCTTTCTGGAAACACCATATATTTT
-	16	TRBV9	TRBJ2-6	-	CASSPWTVEGANVLTF	TGTGCCAGCAGCCCCTGGACAGTAGAAGGGGCCAACGTCCTGACTTTC
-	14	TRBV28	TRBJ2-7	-	CASMEAQPSYEQYF	TGTGCCAGCATGGAGGCGCAACCCTCCTACGAGCAGTACTTC
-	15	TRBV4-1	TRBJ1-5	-	CASSLHWGGNQPQHF	TGCGCCAGCAGCCTTCACTGGGGCGGCAATCAGCCCCAGCATTTT
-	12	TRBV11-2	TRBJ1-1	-	CASSPFNTEAFF	TGTGCCAGCAGCCCCTTCAACACTGAAGCTTTCTTT
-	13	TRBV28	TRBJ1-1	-	CASSLYEGTEAFF	TGTGCCAGCAGTTTGTATGAGGGCACTGAAGCTTTCTTT
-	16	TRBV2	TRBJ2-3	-	CASSERGPGSADTQYF	TGTGCCAGCAGTGAAAGGGGTCCAGGATCGGCAGATACGCAGTATTTT
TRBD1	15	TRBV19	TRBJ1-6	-	CASSAGTGYNSPLHF	TGTGCCAGTAGTGCCGGGACAGGGTATAATTCACCCCTCCACTTT
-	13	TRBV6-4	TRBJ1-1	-	CASSATGSTEAFF	TGTGCCAGCAGTGCTACAGGGAGCACTGAAGCTTTCTTT
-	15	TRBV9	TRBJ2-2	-	CASTVGGVDTGELFF	TGTGCCAGCACCGTCGGCGGGGTGGACACCGGGGAGCTGTTTTTT
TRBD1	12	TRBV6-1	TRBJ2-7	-	CASSWTGYEQYF	TGTGCCAGCAGTTGGACAGGGTACGAGCAGTACTTC
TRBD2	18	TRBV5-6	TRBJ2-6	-	CASSFGAGGNSGANVLTF	TGTGCCAGCAGCTTTGGGGCGGGGGGCAACTCTGGGGCCAACGTCCTGACTTTC
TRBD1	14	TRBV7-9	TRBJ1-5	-	CASSPGTANQPQHF	TGTGCCAGCAGCCCAGGGACAGCCAATCAGCCCCAGCATTTT